Shown below are 28 T cell receptor beta chains from a single sample sequenced in a study of shared T cell receptors in the human thymus. The assay was immunoSEQ multiplex PCR, and TCRdb's table has in-frame clones only and misses some. The data hold some 760,000 clones, with 70% to 90% observed a single time. Another study also made use of these data, one on human thymus T cells.

What was sequenced was thymocytes. The receptors shown here come from a girl under two years old with a congenital heart defect.

V gene TRBV9 combines with J gene TRBJ1-2; D remains ambiguous. Germline V gene sequence: CDR1 SGDLS, CDR2 YYNGEE. This CDR3 has 17 residues. V gave up 3 bases and J gave up 2 bases, with 20 bases separating them. CDR3 amino acids: CASSANAWASGNYGYTF. The CDR3 DNA follows: TGTGCCAGCAGCGCTAATGCTTGGGCCTCTGGGAACTATGGCTACACCTTC.

The chain recombines TRBV5-1 with TRBJ2-6; 10 bases fit TRBD1. V shed 4 bases, J shed 3 bases, and the junction held 7 bases outside the gene matches. Germline CDR1 and CDR2: SGHRS and YFSETQ. CDR3 length: 17 amino acids. In DNA form, the CDR3 reads TGCGCCAGCAGCAGAAGACAGGGGGCGGGTGGGGCCAACGTCCTGACTTTC. It encodes CASSRRQGAGGANVLTF.

The V gene is TRBV14, the J gene TRBJ2-3, with 7 nucleotides matching TRBD1. The CDR3 runs 16 residues. The V gene end was trimmed by 4 bases and the J gene end by 5 bases; junction bases not matched to a gene: 12. Germline V lookup: CDR1 SGHDN, CDR2 FVKESK. The DNA for the CDR3 is TGTGCCAGCAGCCTACGGACAGGCCTTTGGGAAGATACGCAGTATTTT. This translates into CASSLRTGLWEDTQYF.

The chain combines TRBV7-9 with TRBJ1-2; 8 positions agree with TRBD1. V shed 5 bases, J shed 1 base, and the junction held 18 bases outside the gene matches. The germline CDR1 and CDR2 sequences are SEHNR and FQNEAQ (reference sequence). This CDR3 region has 19 residues. The CDR3 nucleotides read TGTGCCAGCAGCCTACGATTTTCCCCCCCGGGACAGGTTAACTATGGCTACACCTTC. Its translation: CASSLRFSPPGQVNYGYTF.

This clone was recorded once. V is TRBV5-4 and J is TRBJ2-7; D gene uncertain. Germline CDR1 and CDR2: SGHNT and YYREEE (reference sequence). V lost 3 bases, J lost 3 bases, and 16 bases lay in between. The CDR3 length is 15 residues. CDR3 sequence reads: CASSSGTDPYYEQYF. Written as DNA, the CDR3 is TGTGCCAGCAGCTCGGGTACTGACCCCTACTACGAGCAGTACTTC.

This clone was seen a few times. The rearrangement uses TRBV5-8 and TRBJ2-5, with 11 bases that match TRBD2. This CDR3 has 14 amino acids. Germline V lookup: CDR1 SGHTS, CDR2 YDEGEE. After removal of 8 bases from V and 4 bases from J, the junction contained 7 bases not matched to a gene. The CDR3 coding sequence is TGTGCCAGGGTAGCGGGGGGGCCCGGAGAGACCCAGTACTTC. It is translated as CARVAGGPGETQYF.

V usage is TRBV2 and J usage is TRBJ2-5; the match to TRBD2 covers 8 bases. The CDR3 contains 13 residues. Germline values: CDR1 SNHLY, CDR2 FYNNEI. J was trimmed by 5 bases and V by 3 bases; bases with no gene match: 2. CDR3 loop: CASSDGLAETQYF. DNA for the CDR3: TGTGCCAGCAGTGATGGACTAGCCGAGACCCAGTACTTC. Full variable domain (remainder filled in from reference TRBV2 and TRBJ2-5): EPEVTQTPSHQVTQMGQEVILRCVPISNHLYFYWYRQILGQKVEFLVSFYNNEISEKSEIFDDQFSVERPDGSNFTLKIRSTKLEDSAMYFCASSDGLAETQYFGPGTRLLVL.

This sequence joins TRBV5-6 and TRBJ2-1; TRBD2 aligns across 13 bases. The CDR3 loop spans 15 amino acids. Germline-derived CDR1 and CDR2 are SGHDT and YYEEEE. The ends lost 1 base at V and 5 bases at J; junction bases unmatched: 0. The CDR3 DNA sequence: TGTGCCAGCAGCTTGACTAGCGGGGGGGACAATGAGCAGTTCTTC. This encodes CASSLTSGGDNEQFF. The variable domain in full, with the rest retrieved from reference TRBV5-6 and TRBJ2-1, is DAGVTQSPTHLIKTRGQQVTLRCSPKSGHDTVSWYQQALGQGPQFIFQYYEEEERQRGNFPDRFSGHQFPNYSSELNVNALLLGDSALYLCASSLTSGGDNEQFFGPGTRLTVL.

The chain joins TRBV29-1 to TRBJ1-2, with D tentatively TRBD1 (6 bases). The CDR3 totals 12 residues. CDR1 SQVTM and CDR2 ANQGSEA come from the germline V gene. Deletions cut 7 bases from V and 3 bases from J, with 12 bases between. The chain's CDR3 is CSAGDTHYGYTF. DNA of the CDR3: TGCAGCGCCGGGGACACCCACTATGGCTACACCTTC.

V gene TRBV5-4 combines with J gene TRBJ1-1, with 7 bases fitting TRBD1. CDR3 length equals 19 residues. The V segment lost 4 bases and the J segment 5 bases; nucleotides outside the gene matches: 23. Looked up from germline, CDR1 is SGHNT and CDR2 is YYREEE (reference sequence). In DNA form, the CDR3 reads TGTGCCAGCAGCCTCAGACCGACAGGGTTTAGAACACTGGCGACTGAAGCTTTCTTT. Protein: CASSLRPTGFRTLATEAFF.

J is TRBJ2-5 and V is TRBV10-3; TRBD1 agrees at 11 bases. Germline lookup yields CDR1 ENHRY and CDR2 SYGVKD. V trimming: 10 bases; J trimming: 1 base; junction bases outside the gene matches: 14. CDR3 length: 17 amino acids. CDR3 nucleotide sequence: TGTGCCACACAAGCCCATGGAGGGACAGGGGGCCAAGAGACCCAGTACTTC. Its translation is CATQAHGGTGGQETQYF.

V usage is TRBV4-2 and J usage is TRBJ2-1; 11 bases map to TRBD2. The CDR3 has 16 residues. Germline V gene data show CDR1 as LGHNA and CDR2 as YNFKEQ. V shed 3 bases and J 7 bases; nucleotides not matched to a gene: 8. CDR3 nucleotides: TGTGCCAGCAGCCATGAGCGTAGCGGGGGGGGGAATGAGCAGTTCTTC. Its protein product is CASSHERSGGGNEQFF.

J is TRBJ2-5 and V is TRBV29-1; a possible D gene is TRBD2 (5 bases). The CDR3 consists of 9 residues. V lost 6 bases and J lost 9, with 8 bases in between. From germline, CDR1 is SQVTM and CDR2 ANQGSEA. CDR3 sequence (DNA): TGCAGCGTCCCCGGGGCCCAGTACTTC. It codes for CSVPGAQYF.

The J gene is TRBJ1-1, the V gene TRBV19; tentatively, D is TRBD1 (6 bases). The V end was cut by 6 bases, the J end by 3 bases, with 20 bases between. This CDR3 is 16 amino acids long. Germline CDR1 LNHDA, CDR2 SQIVND (reference sequence). The DNA for the CDR3 is TGTGCCAGTAGCAAATATCATGACAGGCGTGACACTGAAGCTTTCTTT. This codes for CASSKYHDRRDTEAFF.

The count of this clone is one. The V gene is TRBV6-1, the J gene TRBJ1-2; a weak D match, TRBD1 (6 bases). Germline assignment: CDR1 MNHNS and CDR2 SASEGT. Trimming pared 3 bases from V and 4 bases from J, leaving 18 bases between. The CDR3 is 16 residues long. CDR3 bases: TGTGCCAGCAGTGAGGGGGCCCAGGGATTAGGCTATGGCTACACCTTC. Translated: CASSEGAQGLGYGYTF.

This sequence joins TRBV25-1 and TRBJ1-5; D call uncertain. Germline assignment: CDR1 MGHDK and CDR2 SYGVNS. V shed 0 bases and J shed 4 bases, with 7 bases lying between them. This CDR3 is 14 amino acids long. CDR3: CASSEYRFNQPQHF. CDR3 DNA: TGTGCCAGCAGTGAATACAGATTTAATCAGCCCCAGCATTTT. Full variable domain (missing parts from reference TRBV25-1 and TRBJ1-5): EADIYQTPRYLVIGTGKKITLECSQTMGHDKMYWYQQDPGMELHLIHYSYGVNSTEKGDLSSESTVSRIRTEHFPLTLESARPSHTSQYLCASSEYRFNQPQHFGDGTRLSIL.

V is TRBV27 and J is TRBJ2-1; possibly TRBD2 for D (5 bases). V was pared by 6 bases and J by 3 bases, with 15 bases between. CDR3 size: 15 residues. Germline CDR1 and CDR2: MNHEY and SMNVEV (reference sequence). This CDR3 reads CASSYTRVVYNEQFF. CDR3 DNA sequence: TGTGCCAGCAGCTATACTAGAGTTGTCTACAATGAGCAGTTCTTC.

The V call is TRBV7-2, the J call TRBJ1-2; no firm D call. The CDR3 loop spans 13 amino acids. The V end was cut by 7 bases, the J end by 4 bases, with 13 bases between. Germline CDR1 is SGHTA and CDR2 is FQGNSA. CDR3 sequence: CASNISGSYGYTF. CDR3 nucleotide sequence: TGTGCCAGCAACATCTCCGGGAGCTATGGCTACACCTTC.

The DNA for the CDR3 is TGTGCCAGCAGCTTGGAGTCAGGGGGCGCGTTCACTGAAGCTTTCTTT. This gives the protein CASSLESGGAFTEAFF. The J gene is TRBJ1-1, the V gene TRBV5-6, with 8 nucleotides matching TRBD1. The CDR3 is made up of 16 amino acids. J lost 4 bases, V lost 0 bases, and 8 bases had no gene match. CDR1 is SGHDT and CDR2 is YYEEEE in the germline V gene. Together with reference TRBV5-6 and TRBJ1-1, the CDR3 gives the full variable domain: DAGVTQSPTHLIKTRGQQVTLRCSPKSGHDTVSWYQQALGQGPQFIFQYYEEEERQRGNFPDRFSGHQFPNYSSELNVNALLLGDSALYLCASSLESGGAFTEAFFGQGTRLTVV.

This clone was found a few times. The chain couples TRBV18 to TRBJ1-6; 9 positions match TRBD1. V dropped 5 bases and J dropped 0; count of bases not matched to a gene: 5. CDR3 size: 17 residues. CDR1 and CDR2 (germline): KGHSH, LQKENI. The CDR3 spells CASSVGTGSSYNSPLHF. The CDR3 DNA reads as TGTGCCAGCTCAGTTGGGACAGGGAGCTCCTATAATTCACCCCTCCACTTT.

V is TRBV7-2 and J is TRBJ1-6; D ambiguous. This CDR3 is built from 12 residues. Deletions cut 2 bases from V and 12 bases from J, with 8 bases between. Germline CDR1 is SGHTA and CDR2 is FQGNSA. The DNA for the CDR3 is TGTGCCAGCAGCTTAATGAGTAGACCCCTCCACTTT. Translating gives CASSLMSRPLHF.

The V gene is TRBV5-4, the J gene TRBJ2-1; 11 nucleotides line up with TRBD2. V dropped 0 bases and J dropped 7; count of bases not matched to a gene: 6. Germline V gene sequence: CDR1 SGHNT, CDR2 YYREEE (reference sequence). The CDR3 length is 16 residues. The CDR3 region has the DNA TGTGCCAGCAGCTTGGCCCCAGGACTAGCGGGTAATGAGCAGTTCTTC. This encodes CASSLAPGLAGNEQFF.

The V gene is TRBV19, the J gene TRBJ1-1; 10 bases are shared with TRBD1. CDR1 and CDR2 (germline): LNHDA, SQIVND (reference sequence). Trimming took 6 bases from V and 6 from J; bases not matched to a gene: 16. The CDR3 is 17 residues long. CDR3 loop: CASRKRDSGTGDAEAFF. CDR3 DNA: TGTGCCAGTAGGAAACGGGATTCCGGGACAGGGGACGCTGAAGCTTTCTTT.

The chain links TRBV14 to TRBJ2-2; 9 positions match TRBD1. CDR1 is SGHDN and CDR2 is FVKESK in the germline V gene. The CDR3 is 14 amino acids. V was clipped by 4 bases and J by 3 bases; unmatched bases: 0. The CDR3 bases are TGTGCCAGCAGCCGGGACAGGGACACCGGGGAGCTGTTTTTT. Translated, it gives CASSRDRDTGELFF.

This rearrangement joins TRBV12-5 to TRBJ1-1, with 10 positions matching TRBD1. V gave up 0 bases and J gave up 0 bases; unmatched junction bases: 10. This CDR3 has 19 residues. CDR1 and CDR2 from the germline V gene are LGHNT and FRNRAP. This CDR3 is CASGLVLRGQGSVNTEAFF. The CDR3 nucleotides read TGTGCTAGTGGTTTGGTACTCCGGGGACAGGGGTCGGTGAACACTGAAGCTTTCTTT.

The chain links TRBV6-5 to TRBJ1-6; no clear D gene. The germline V and J ends were trimmed by 3 bases and 0 bases, with 9 bases remaining between them. Germline V CDR1 and CDR2: MNHEY, SVGAGI. This CDR3 spans 16 amino acids. The CDR3: CASSYFSSSYNSPLHF. CDR3 nucleotide sequence: TGTGCCAGCAGTTATTTTTCGAGCTCCTATAATTCACCCCTCCACTTT.

This sequence joins TRBV2 and TRBJ2-5; TRBD1 matches 12 bases. CDR1 is SNHLY and CDR2 is FYNNEI in the germline V gene. V gave up 6 bases and J gave up 5 bases; unmatched junction bases: 13. The CDR3 has 17 amino acids. The CDR3 loop reads CASSQEGGQGAQETQYF. DNA for the CDR3: TGTGCCAGCAGCCAAGAGGGGGGACAGGGGGCGCAGGAGACCCAGTACTTC.

The V call is TRBV11-2, the J call TRBJ2-7; no definite D call. There are 16 residues in the CDR3. Germline lookup yields CDR1 SGHAT and CDR2 FQNNGV. Trimming removed 0 bases from V and 0 bases from J, with 12 bases in between. The CDR3 DNA is TGTGCCAGCAGCTTAGAGAAACAGATCTTCTCCTACGAGCAGTACTTC. Protein sequence: CASSLEKQIFSYEQYF. The complete variable domain, with remaining parts taken from reference TRBV11-2 and TRBJ2-7, reads EAGVAQSPRYKIIEKRQSVAFWCNPISGHATLYWYQQILGQGPKLLIQFQNNGVVDDSQLPKDRFSAERLKGVDSTLKIQPAKLEDSAVYLCASSLEKQIFSYEQYFGPGTRLTVT.